A selection of T cell receptor beta chains follows, all from one sample in a study of vaccination effects on CD4 cells after COVID-19. Their cognate antigens are unknown. Using immunoSEQ multiplex PCR, the repertoire was profiled, and TCRdb retains in-frame clones only, with some absent. The sample has more than 15,000 clones, around three quarters seen once. The material sequenced was CD4+ T cells from PBMCs cultured with SARS-CoV-2 spike peptides, taken after COVID-19 vaccination. All receptors derive from a human donor who had a prior SARS-CoV-2 infection. CDR3s include the opening cysteine and the closing phenylalanine or tryptophan. A D gene is named only where the DNA matches it firmly.

>-|13|TRBV12-3/TRBV12-4
CASRPTGNQPQHF
>-|17|TRBV7-9
CASSLYDYRDSGNTIYF
>TRBD1|14|TRBV5-1
CASTWTGGSYEQYF
>-|16|TRBV4-3
CASSQDRDLYSYEQYF
>-|14|TRBV5-1
CASRSTGTPYGYTF
>TRBD1|15|TRBV28
CASSFPAGGSYEQYF
>-|16|TRBV4-1
CASSQVGGRGNYGYTF
>-|11|TRBV20-1
CSVGSTEEAFF
>TRBD2|18|TRBV2
CASSTGLAGGRNTGELFF
>-|12|TRBV5-5
CASSLNTDTQYF
>-|13|TRBV2
CASSGLGYNEQFF
>-|15|TRBV11-2
CASSLETGRGNTIYF
>-|14|TRBV19
CASSRVGRSYEQYF
>TRBD2|18|TRBV7-2
CASSSPIRLAGTGDTQYF
>-|15|TRBV11-2
CASSSQILWQETQYF
>-|14|TRBV12-1
CASSFAGRIPAEFF
>-|15|TRBV18
CASSPGQGGGYEQYF
>-|15|TRBV5-1
CASSRGGTGSYEQYF
>TRBD2|15|TRBV2
CASSWTSSSYNEQFF
>-|15|TRBV30
CAWSVRGHLAGELFF
>TRBD1|15|TRBV5-4
CASSSGTGNTGELFF
>-|13|TRBV7-2
CASSFWTRTEAFF
>-|15|TRBV18
CASSPITLNPGGYTF
>-|13|TRBV12-3/TRBV12-4
CASSLQTTGELFF
>-|12|TRBV5-4
CASSLEAGALFF
>-|14|TRBV9
CASSVRGVDGEQYF
>-|13|TRBV2
CASSGTRDYEQYF
>TRBD1|13|TRBV19
CASRTRDRSGYTF
>-|13|TRBV15
CATSRDRSYEQFF
>TRBD2|18|TRBV2
CASSEGVLAGENTGELFF
>TRBD1|16|TRBV5-4
CASSLAGTGGGETQYF
>-|15|TRBV2
CASSEVRGLAETQYF
>-|17|TRBV30
CAWIAARGISYNSPLHF
>TRBD1|14|TRBV5-1
CASSYVGTGDGYTF
>TRBD2|15|TRBV9
CASSVEGLAGSEQFF
>-|15|TRBV7-2
CASSSGTRENQPQHF
>-|20|TRBV23-1
CASSLLSVPQGPQIPGEQYF
>TRBD1|16|TRBV19
CASSAGQHPTNEKLFF
>TRBD1|15|TRBV11-3
CASSFRGGTGSGYTF
>-|15|TRBV5-6
CASSLRGSSNQPQHF
>TRBD1|15|TRBV2
CASSPTGGGNQPQHF
>-|15|TRBV5-4
CASSLGSRVNTEAFF
>-|11|TRBV20-1
CSASIRGAQYF
>-|14|TRBV4-1
CASSQDYRTYEQYF
>TRBD1|15|TRBV27
CASSPRNTGGYEQYF
>-|15|TRBV9
CASSPSGSSNQPQHF
>-|14|TRBV7-2
CASSLGPVNYGYTF
>TRBD1|15|TRBV15
CATSRKGQGHYGYTF
>TRBD2|16|TRBV5-4
CASSPVDGGGNNEQFF
>-|13|TRBV5-1
CASSLGSLETQYF
>-|15|TRBV9
CASSVSSVHTGELFF
>-|13|TRBV7-9
CASSLLYNSPLHF
>TRBD2|16|TRBV9
CASSALAEPSTDTQYF
>-|15|TRBV11-3
CASSLEGRNNSPLHF